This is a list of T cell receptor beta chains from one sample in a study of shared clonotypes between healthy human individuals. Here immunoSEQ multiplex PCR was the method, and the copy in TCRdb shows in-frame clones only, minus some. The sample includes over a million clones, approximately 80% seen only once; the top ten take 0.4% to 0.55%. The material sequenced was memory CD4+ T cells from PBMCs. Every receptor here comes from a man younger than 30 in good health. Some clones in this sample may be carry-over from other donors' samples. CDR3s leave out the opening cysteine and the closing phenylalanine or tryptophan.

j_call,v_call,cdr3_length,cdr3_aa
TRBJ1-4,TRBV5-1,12,ASSRRPEGEKLF
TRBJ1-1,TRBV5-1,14,ASSLELSRMNTEAF
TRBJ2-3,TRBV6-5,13,ASRPLEVSTDTQY
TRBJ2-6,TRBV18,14,ASSGTSESGANVLT
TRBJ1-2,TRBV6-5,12,ASSYGQATYGYT
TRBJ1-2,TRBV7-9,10,ASSSQGRGYT
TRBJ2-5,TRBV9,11,ASSAPVVETQY
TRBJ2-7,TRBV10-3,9,AISLEYEQY
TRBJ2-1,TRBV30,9,AWSDVNEQF
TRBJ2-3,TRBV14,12,ASSVRGGADTQY
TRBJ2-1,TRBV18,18,ASSPLPGQTLAGAYNEQF
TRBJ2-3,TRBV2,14,ASSERAGDGTDTQY